This is a list of T cell receptor beta chains from one sample in a study of graft-versus-host responses after intestinal transplantation. Assay: immunoSEQ multiplex PCR; the TCRdb copy retains only in-frame clones and omits some. The profile shows 150,000 or so clones, about nine tenths of them singletons. Antigens for these TCRs are unknown. The material was unstimulated CD4+ T cells sorted from spleen or lymph node cells, obtained before intestinal transplant. These TCRs come from a human donor who received an intestinal transplant. The CDR3 runs from the conserved cysteine through the conserved F or W. D genes are given only for firm matches. For some rows the clone size is stated as once, few or many, or as a class when expanded; others skip it.

>TRBJ2-7|TRBV19|-|TRBD2
CASSISRGGATHEQYF
TGTGCCAGTAGTATCTCCCGCGGGGGGGCGACTCACGAGCAGTACTTC
>TRBJ2-6|TRBV5-5|-|-
CASSLGWGANVLTF
TGTGCCAGCAGCTTAGGGTGGGGGGCCAACGTCCTGACTTTC
>TRBJ2-7|TRBV5-4|-|TRBD2
CASSLAGRGYEQYF
TGTGCCAGCAGCTTGGCCGGGAGGGGGTACGAGCAGTACTTC
>TRBJ1-6|TRBV5-1|-|-
CASSFRQRDSPLHF
TGCGCCAGCAGCTTTCGACAGAGAGATTCACCCCTCCACTTT
>TRBJ2-3|TRBV28|-|TRBD1
CASSSGDRVADTQYF
TGTGCCAGCAGTTCCGGGGACAGGGTCGCAGATACGCAGTATTTT
>TRBJ2-7|TRBV6-5|-|-
CASSYSKSGHPYEQYF
TGTGCCAGCAGTTACTCCAAAAGCGGGCACCCCTACGAGCAGTACTTC
>TRBJ1-1|TRBV7-9|-|-
CASSLIQAAHTEAFF
TGTGCCAGCAGCTTAATACAGGCGGCCCACACTGAAGCTTTCTTT
>TRBJ2-1|TRBV9|-|TRBD2
CASSVTYGGLADNEQFF
TGTGCCAGCAGCGTCACCTACGGGGGACTAGCGGACAATGAGCAGTTCTTC
>TRBJ2-7|TRBV5-6|once|TRBD2
CASSPPVTSAEQYF
TGTGCCAGCAGCCCCCCCGTAACTAGCGCAGAGCAGTACTTC
>TRBJ2-7|TRBV13|-|-
CASSLGEYEQYF
TGTGCCAGCAGCTTAGGTGAATACGAGCAGTACTTC
>TRBJ2-7|TRBV11-2|-|-
CASTSGTLTYEQYF
TGTGCCAGCACCTCCGGGACTCTGACCTACGAGCAGTACTTC
>TRBJ2-7|TRBV6-7|once|-
CASSTGRGREQYF
TGTGCCAGCAGTACAGGGCGGGGGCGCGAGCAGTACTTC
>TRBJ1-2|TRBV28|-|TRBD1
CASSLGQGGSYTF
TGTGCCAGCAGTTTAGGACAGGGCGGGAGCTACACCTTC
>TRBJ1-2|TRBV12-5|-|-
CASGLVRGGSYGYTF
TGTGCTAGTGGTTTGGTACGGGGTGGTAGCTATGGCTACACCTTC
>TRBJ1-5|TRBV7-2|-|-
CASSRGGNPNQPQHF
TGTGCCAGCAGTCGGGGGGGGAATCCAAATCAGCCCCAGCATTTT
>TRBJ2-3|TRBV19|-|-
CASSLQGGDTQYF
TGTGCCAGTAGTCTACAGGGAGGAGATACGCAGTATTTT
>TRBJ2-3|TRBV7-3|-|-
CASSLGASAGLSADTQYF
TGTGCCAGCAGCTTAGGCGCGTCGGCGGGACTGAGCGCAGATACGCAGTATTTT
>TRBJ2-1|TRBV25-1|-|TRBD1
CASSEGQGSRNEQFF
TGTGCCAGCAGTGAGGGACAGGGGTCTCGGAATGAGCAGTTCTTC
>TRBJ2-2|TRBV29-1|-|TRBD1
CSVTTGGTGELFF
TGCAGCGTTACAACAGGGGGAACCGGGGAGCTGTTTTTT
>TRBJ2-1|TRBV5-4|-|TRBD1
CASSLPRTGSYNEQFF
TGTGCCAGCAGCTTGCCTAGGACAGGCTCCTACAATGAGCAGTTCTTC
>TRBJ2-1|TRBV30|-|-
CAWSGTVFEQFF
TGTGCCTGGAGTGGGACAGTTTTTGAGCAGTTCTTC
>TRBJ2-7|TRBV9|-|TRBD1
CASSVAPGTGVSEQYF
TGTGCCAGCAGCGTTGCTCCCGGGACAGGGGTCTCCGAGCAGTACTTC
>TRBJ1-2|TRBV5-4|-|TRBD1
CASSLGTGVIGYTF
TGTGCCAGCAGCTTGGGGACAGGGGTTATTGGCTACACCTTC
>TRBJ2-7|TRBV15|-|TRBD1
CATARGQDEQYF
TGTGCCACCGCCCGGGGACAGGACGAGCAGTACTTC
>TRBJ2-3|TRBV14|-|-
CASSQDSDTQYF
TGTGCCAGCAGCCAAGATTCAGATACGCAGTATTTT
>TRBJ2-2|TRBV7-3|-|TRBD1
CASSLTANRDRANTGELFF
TGTGCCAGCAGCTTAACCGCGAACCGGGACAGGGCTAACACCGGGGAGCTGTTTTTT
>TRBJ2-1|TRBV7-2|-|-
CASSLLANEQFF
TGTGCCAGCAGCTTACTAGCGAATGAGCAGTTCTTC
>TRBJ1-5|TRBV5-7|-|-
CASSYEGGPRYQPQHF
TGTGCCAGCAGCTACGAGGGGGGTCCTCGGTATCAGCCCCAGCATTTT
>TRBJ2-2|TRBV2|once|-
CASRSFPNTGELFF
TGTGCCAGCCGTTCCTTCCCGAACACCGGGGAGCTGTTTTTT
>TRBJ1-5|TRBV5-8|-|TRBD1
CASRLTGPSNQPQHF
TGTGCCAGCAGGTTGACAGGGCCTAGCAATCAGCCCCAGCATTTT
>TRBJ1-4|TRBV2|-|TRBD1
CARGQGNEKLFF
TGTGCCAGGGGACAGGGAAATGAAAAACTGTTTTTT
>TRBJ2-7|TRBV29-1|-|-
CSVGSNDWGVSYEQYF
TGCAGCGTCGGGTCGAATGATTGGGGGGTATCCTACGAGCAGTACTTC
>TRBJ2-7|TRBV6-5|-|TRBD1
CASSLDRVSYEQYF
TGTGCCAGCAGCTTGGACAGGGTCTCCTACGAGCAGTACTTC
>TRBJ1-2|TRBV14|-|TRBD1
CASSQEQDRASGYTF
TGTGCCAGCAGCCAAGAGCAGGACAGGGCCTCGGGCTACACCTTC
>TRBJ1-4|TRBV5-1|-|-
CASRSQGITNEKLFF
TGCGCCAGCAGATCCCAGGGGATTACTAATGAAAAACTGTTTTTT
>TRBJ2-1|TRBV7-2|once|-
CASSLSLNIPLSNEQFF
TGTGCCAGCAGCTTAAGTCTGAACATCCCCCTGTCCAATGAGCAGTTCTTC
>TRBJ2-5|TRBV11-2|-|TRBD2
CASSLGRLAGLLTGETQYF
TGTGCCAGCAGCCTTGGGCGGCTAGCGGGCCTCCTTACGGGAGAGACCCAGTACTTC
>TRBJ1-1|TRBV5-8|-|-
CASSGRDPKRGTEAFF
TGTGCCAGCAGCGGCCGGGACCCCAAAAGAGGCACTGAAGCTTTCTTT
>TRBJ2-3|TRBV6-1|-|TRBD2
CASSEVRDYYFTDTQYF
TGTGCCAGCAGTGAAGTCAGGGACTATTATTTCACAGATACGCAGTATTTT
>TRBJ1-4|TRBV15|-|-
CATSRDGGRGSEEKLFF
TGTGCCACCAGCAGAGATGGTGGGAGGGGTTCAGAGGAAAAACTGTTTTTT
>TRBJ2-7|TRBV4-1|-|-
CASSQVLSLPRYF
TGCGCCAGCAGCCAAGTCCTCTCGCTTCCACGGTACTTC